The clone carrying this TCR beta chain has a count of ten or more. Antigen: not known. Losses at the gene ends were 7 bases for V and 0 bases for J; bases not matched to a gene: 7. The CDR3 loop spans 16 amino acids. CDR1 and CDR2 from the germline V gene are SNHLY and FYNNEI. This entry belongs to a study of T cells in Graves' hyperthyroidism and ophthalmopathy. Whole-study results and caveats: Blood shared most expanded thyroid clonotypes above 0.001.

The investigators amplified TCR beta CDR3 regions from RNA transcripts. The HTBI primer set was used in a first-round RT-PCR of the TCR CDR3. A single record per CDR3 protein comes from TCRdb applying MiXCR to the multiplex PCR reads. The table has 250,000 to 300,000 distinct CDR3 sequences, 15% to 20% seen once. The study excluded patients with uncontrolled infection, other autoimmune disease, pregnancy or lactation. Input material: blood. The receptor's source is a woman between 55 and 75 years old with Graves' ophthalmopathy. The V gene is TRBV2, the J gene TRBJ2-3; TRBD2 matches 10 bases. The CDR3 sequence is CASTEREGTSTDTQYF. CDR3 bases: TGTGCCAGCACGGAGCGGGAGGGAACTAGCACAGATACGCAGTATTTT. The variable domain in full, with the rest retrieved from reference TRBV2 and TRBJ2-3, is EPEVTQTPSHQVTQMGQEVILRCVPISNHLYFYWYRQILGQKVEFLVSFYNNEISEKSEIFDDQFSVERPDGSNFTLKIRSTKLEDSAMYFCASTEREGTSTDTQYFGPGTRLTVL.